These T cell receptor beta chains were read from a single sample in a study of cytomegalovirus exposure and HLA in healthy donors. Using immunoSEQ multiplex PCR, the repertoire was profiled, and TCRdb retains in-frame clones only, with some absent. The sample is made up of about 100,000 clones, and the top ten hold less than 7% of it. Sample: PBMCs. The receptors shown here come from a girl under 18 in good health and CMV-seropositive. CDR3s include the opening cysteine and the closing phenylalanine or tryptophan.

CDR3aa	j_gene	v_gene
CASSEAYSLVRNQPQHF	TRBJ1-5	TRBV6-1
CASSQVEGARGYTF	TRBJ1-2	TRBV4-2
CASSSRSQGGYTF	TRBJ1-2	TRBV27
CASSGGLAGEETQYF	TRBJ2-5	TRBV9
CASSPRDLPPYF	TRBJ2-3	TRBV7-9
CASSLTEDTEAFF	TRBJ1-1	TRBV5-1
CASRQGIGELFF	TRBJ2-2	TRBV28
CASGGQGGSGANVLTF	TRBJ2-6	TRBV9
CASSGGMTYEQYF	TRBJ2-7	TRBV10-2
CSVEDASGGAFWYF	TRBJ2-3	TRBV29-1
CASSEGTGRETQYF	TRBJ2-5	TRBV10-2
CSAGTGTNTEAFF	TRBJ1-1	TRBV29-1
CASSVAGSDEKLFF	TRBJ1-4	TRBV9
CASSQDRLQGGDSPLHF	TRBJ1-6	TRBV4-3
CSVDVGGNYGYTF	TRBJ1-2	TRBV29-1
CASSLDFTYEQYF	TRBJ2-7	TRBV7-2
CSVEGSSGNTIYF	TRBJ1-3	TRBV29-1
CASSLGQGPSYEQYF	TRBJ2-7	TRBV7-2
CASSQVGADTQYF	TRBJ2-3	TRBV4-3
CASSQPGQRFAPLHF	TRBJ1-6	TRBV4-1
CASSLRTNTYNEQFF	TRBJ2-1	TRBV7-2
CASSQSQGAGELFF	TRBJ2-2	TRBV4-2
CASRGGQNTEAFF	TRBJ1-1	TRBV27
CASSSGTGNEQFF	TRBJ2-1	TRBV9
CASSSRTGANYGYTF	TRBJ1-2	TRBV19
CASSPDSGTSNYGYTF	TRBJ1-2	TRBV7-9
CASSTGTGEQAFF	TRBJ1-1	TRBV6-1
CASSLESTNYGYTF	TRBJ1-2	TRBV7-2
CASAPGQMNTEDFF	TRBJ1-1	TRBV9
CASSLEVRAVGYTF	TRBJ1-2	TRBV28
CASSQDRGGADNEQFF	TRBJ2-1	TRBV4-3
CASSSLAVERYEQYF	TRBJ2-7	TRBV5-4
CASSAAGTGAMNTEAFF	TRBJ1-1	TRBV13
CASSPDRNYGYTF	TRBJ1-2	TRBV25-1
CASSQPESTKGYDNEQFF	TRBJ2-1	TRBV4-1
CASSAVPGGGGGYTF	TRBJ1-2	TRBV27
CASSLGQTSNQPQHF	TRBJ1-5	TRBV5-6
CASLQRGRDSPLHF	TRBJ1-6	TRBV19
CASSLSGGTEAFF	TRBJ1-1	TRBV7-9
CASSPYPGRVHNEQYF	TRBJ2-7	TRBV7-2
CASSQGVQGGYGYTF	TRBJ1-2	TRBV4-1
CASRQDTHEQYF	TRBJ2-7	TRBV4-2
CASSEPGQVLRNTEAFF	TRBJ1-1	TRBV10-1
CASSPRDGDNEQFF	TRBJ2-1	TRBV18
CASSWEDPLYGYTF	TRBJ1-2	TRBV5-1
CASSKAGGEAFF	TRBJ1-1	TRBV5-4
CASSLGTEFTGELFF	TRBJ2-2	TRBV11-2
CASSEGVWGLNTEAFF	TRBJ1-1	TRBV6-1
CASSQIDRAEAFF	TRBJ1-1	TRBV4-1
CASSLDLGGYSYEQYF	TRBJ2-7	TRBV7-6
CSGEERGGVEQFF	TRBJ2-1	TRBV29-1
CASSLSRRDPGNTIYF	TRBJ1-3	TRBV5-1
CASSESPPGSSYNSPLHF	TRBJ1-6	TRBV9